This T cell receptor beta chain was observed in a study of siplizumab effects on memory and regulatory T cells. Assays were performed on some 9.2 x 10^4 TCR templates per sample. Sequencing was performed with immunoSEQ multiplex PCR; in TCRdb, only in-frame clones are kept and a portion is missing. Counted here are about 69,000 clones, 80% to 90% occurring once; the ten biggest clones make up around 1.8%. A remark on this clone: The antigen is not known.

V was cut by 2 bases and J by 0 bases, with 11 bases left in between. The CDR3 length is 17 residues. Germline V gives CDR1 ENHRY, CDR2 SYGVKD. Findings of the study overall: In siplizumab cultures, the suppressive function of proliferating Tregs remained unconfirmed. Alloreactive sequences traceable to unstimulated CD4+ memory cells were significantly reduced by siplizumab.

Input material: Tregs sorted from blood. The chain carries TRBV10-3 and TRBJ2-6, with D possibly called TRBD1 or TRBD2 (5 bases each). The clonotype originates from a human donor in good health. CDR3 bases: TGTGCCATCAGTGAGCGGGACGGTGCCTCTGGGGCCAACGTCCTGACTTTC. It is translated as CAISERDGASGANVLTF.